The source of this T cell receptor beta chain is a study of blood T cell repertoires in COVID-19 (dated by TCRdb to the early 2020s). Study-wide context: Samples covering the acute and convalescent phases of COVID-19 were provided by collaborators in the United States, Italy and Spain. The prospective study material was composed of cDNA or gDNA derived from T cells, B-cell-depleted T cells, or PBMCs. Deeply sampled blood TCRbeta repertoires from subjects exposed to, actively infected with, or recovered from COVID-19 were included in the dataset. The repertoires were released in a freely available public database intended as a resource for research on the immune response to SARS-CoV-2. The samples were drawn from two sources: the first 160 participants of the ongoing ImmuneRACE study, and over 1,000 subjects contributed by 6 global collaborators. Nearly every sample came with metadata listing a de-identified subject ID, COVID-19 status, age in years and sex. HLA class I and class II types, where available, came from metadata supplied by the sample provider rather than from assay-based typing. The paper as a whole reports these results and caveats: The amount of clinical and demographic metadata varied by source and participant and was provided uncurated.

TCRbeta CDR3 regions were amplified from genomic DNA using the immunoSEQ Assay, a bias-controlled multiplex PCR. The study's own analysis went as follows. Nucleated cell counts per sample were estimated from amplification of reference gene primers within the assay. Sequence reads were collapsed and filtered to measure the absolute abundance of every unique TCRbeta CDR3 rearrangement. For each sample, productive Simpson clonality was calculated as the square root of Simpson's diversity index over productive rearrangements. Not all clones reach the TCRdb copy of this immuneACCESS table, which keeps in-frame sequences only. Checked studies attribute under half of the gap to unresolved V genes and leave the rest unexplained. V, J and clone size reflect that table, while D and trimming were determined from the DNA. The table for this sample lists tens of thousands of clones; over 90% of them were counted only once. The ten largest make up less than 5% of the sample.

The collaborating institutions used their own protocols to collect whole blood in K2EDTA tubes. For TCRbeta analysis, collaborators shipped samples in one of three forms: frozen whole blood, isolated PBMCs, or DNA extracted from either of those sample types. On this clone itself: The target of this receptor is not known. No base quality values were provided; no much bigger clone lies one nucleotide off.

Reading the germline V gene (reference sequence) gives CDR1 SEHNR and CDR2 FQNEAQ. Germline trimming: 1 base from V, 5 bases from J; junction bases outside gene matches: 6. The CDR3 measures 16 amino acids from cysteine to phenylalanine. Just the 48-base CDR3 DNA is kept, in frame starting at base 1. Recombination linked TRBV7-9 to TRBJ2-4; the central 9 bases match TRBD2. This TCR derives from a human donor with active COVID-19. The donor label of this sample is uncertain. The sequencing input was peripheral blood. The bases read TGTGCCAGCAGCTTAGTCGGCCTAGCGGGGCAAAACATTCAGTACTTC. Its amino acids are CASSLVGLAGQNIQYF. The entire variable domain, with the stretches around the CDR3 drawn from the reference TRBV7-9 and TRBJ2-4 proteins, is DTGVSQNPRHKITKRGQNVTFRCDPISEHNRLYWYRQTLGQGPEFLTYFQNEAQLEKSRLLSDRFSAERPKGSFSTLEIQRTEQGDSAMYLCASSLVGLAGQNIQYFGAGTRLSVL.